The 27 T cell receptor beta chains given below trace back to one sample, sequenced in a study of beta chain features in type 1 diabetes (dated by TCRdb to 2017 to 2018). What the authors observed across the whole study: In all four CD4+ subsets, TCRB CDR3 length was moderately but significantly shorter in type 1 diabetes patients.

Their specific antigens are unknown. The library was produced with the immunoSEQ multiplex PCR assay. The entire isolated RNA was reverse transcribed using the High Capacity cDNA Reverse Transcription Kit, and thus expressed TCRB transcripts were sequenced. What TCRdb holds here is the immuneACCESS table cut down to in-frame rearrangements. Part of the clones is not present; checked against another copy, under half of the missing clones reflect an unresolved V gene, and the others are unexplained. The sample table lists 150,000 to 200,000 clones, over 55% of them with a count of one. 0.08% to 0.095% of the sample lies in the top ten. Source material: naive CD4+ T cells from blood. The sample's cell subset or site label is to be understood as: true naive CD4+ T cells. These receptors originate from a man aged 30 to 39 with type 1 diabetes.

The chain recombines TRBV9 with TRBJ2-3, with 10 bases fitting TRBD2. This CDR3 contains 19 residues. Germline values: CDR1 SGDLS, CDR2 YYNGEE. V was pared by 4 bases and J by 0 bases, with 14 bases of the junction left unmatched. CDR3 coding DNA: TGTGCCAGCAGCCTACGGGAAACACTAGCGGGGACTAGCACAGATACGCAGTATTTT. The encoded protein is CASSLRETLAGTSTDTQYF.

J is TRBJ2-7 and V is TRBV5-1, with D tentatively TRBD1 (5 bases). The ends were cut back, 1 base at V and 3 bases at J, with 14 bases in the middle. Germline CDR1 is SGHRS and CDR2 is YFSETQ. The CDR3 covers 15 residues. The DNA of the CDR3 is TGCGCCAGCAGCTTGTTATCAGGGCCATACTACGAGCAGTACTTC. Its protein product is CASSLLSGPYYEQYF.

The chain couples TRBV4-3 to TRBJ2-5; 7 nucleotides line up with TRBD1. Germline V lookup: CDR1 LGHNA, CDR2 YSLEER. J lost 5 bases, V lost 4 bases, and 7 bases had no gene match. CDR3 size: 14 residues. Written as DNA, the CDR3 is TGCGCCAGCAGCCTAGATACAGGGGACGAGACCCAGTACTTC. It specifies CASSLDTGDETQYF.

For the CDR3, the DNA is TGTGCCAGCAGCCAAGGAGTCAGGGGGCCGTTCGACTATGGCTACACCTTC. Translation gives CASSQGVRGPFDYGYTF. The V gene is TRBV14, the J gene TRBJ1-2; TRBD1 matches at 8 bases. The CDR3 is made up of 17 amino acids. The V gene's germline CDR1 is SGHDN and CDR2 FVKESK. J was trimmed by 3 bases and V by 1 base; bases with no gene match: 10. The full variable domain, completed using reference TRBV14 and TRBJ1-2, is EAGVTQFPSHSVIEKGQTVTLRCDPISGHDNLYWYRRVMGKEIKFLLHFVKESKQDESGMPNNRFLAERTGGTYSTLKVQPAELEDSGVYFCASSQGVRGPFDYGYTFGSGTRLTVV.

The gene calls are TRBV7-9 and TRBJ2-5, with 11 bases matching TRBD2. Germline CDR1 and CDR2: SEHNR and FQNEAQ (reference sequence). Losses at the gene ends were 5 bases for V and 13 bases for J; bases not matched to a gene: 9. The CDR3 length is 13 residues. The CDR3 protein is CASSPKTSGVPYF. The CDR3 region has the DNA TGTGCCAGCAGCCCAAAGACTAGCGGGGTTCCGTACTTC. Full variable domain (rest looked up from reference TRBV7-9 and TRBJ2-5): DTGVSQNPRHKITKRGQNVTFRCDPISEHNRLYWYRQTLGQGPEFLTYFQNEAQLEKSRLLSDRFSAERPKGSFSTLEIQRTEQGDSAMYLCASSPKTSGVPYFGPGTRLLVL.

This clone was counted only a few times. This rearrangement joins TRBV4-3 to TRBJ1-2; D is possibly TRBD1 (6 bases). V gave up 1 base and J gave up 2 bases, with 11 bases separating them. The CDR3 covers 15 residues. Germline CDR1 reads LGHNA; CDR2 reads YSLEER. As DNA, the CDR3 is TGCGCCAGCAGCCAAGGGGGGGCCAGGAACTATGGCTACACCTTC. Translation gives CASSQGGARNYGYTF.

There are a few counts of this clone. V and J are TRBV11-2 and TRBJ2-4, with TRBD1 as a possible D gene (5 bases). V was pared by 0 bases and J by 5 bases, with 11 bases between. This CDR3 comprises 15 residues. From germline, CDR1 is SGHAT and CDR2 FQNNGV. The CDR3 here is CASSLEAGYQNIQYF. Here the CDR3 DNA reads TGTGCCAGCAGCTTAGAGGCAGGGTACCAAAACATTCAGTACTTC.

The chain joins TRBV4-3 to TRBJ2-7; 7 positions match TRBD2. Per the germline V gene, CDR1 is LGHNA and CDR2 is YSLEER. J was trimmed by 2 bases and V by 4 bases; bases with no gene match: 8. This CDR3 has 15 residues. CDR3 in DNA: TGCGCCAGCAGCCGAGGGGCTAGCGGAACCTACGAGCAGTACTTC. Translated, it gives CASSRGASGTYEQYF.

This clone was counted a few times. The V call is TRBV25-1, the J call TRBJ2-3; a weak D match, TRBD1 (5 bases). Between the trimmed V and J ends, which lost 3 bases and 2 bases, there was a span of 12 bases. This CDR3 region has 15 residues. Germline loops: CDR1 MGHDK, CDR2 SYGVNS. Here the CDR3 reads CASSDIQGYTDTQYF. CDR3 coding DNA: TGTGCCAGCAGTGATATCCAGGGCTACACAGATACGCAGTATTTT. The full variable domain, with the rest looked up from reference TRBV25-1 and TRBJ2-3, is EADIYQTPRYLVIGTGKKITLECSQTMGHDKMYWYQQDPGMELHLIHYSYGVNSTEKGDLSSESTVSRIRTEHFPLTLESARPSHTSQYLCASSDIQGYTDTQYFGPGTRLTVL.

This sequence joins TRBV29-1 and TRBJ2-5; a weak D match, TRBD1 (5 bases). This CDR3 spans 15 amino acids. V lost 6 bases to trimming and J lost 2 bases, with 19 bases between them. Germline assignment: CDR1 SQVTM and CDR2 ANQGSEA. The CDR3 spells CSVAQGHPPQETQYF. The CDR3 nucleotides are TGCAGCGTAGCTCAGGGTCACCCACCACAAGAGACCCAGTACTTC.

The sample holds one count of this clone. The rearrangement links TRBV29-1 to TRBJ1-1, with D possibly matching TRBD1 (5 bases). Looked up from germline, CDR1 is SQVTM and CDR2 is ANQGSEA. The CDR3 length is 13 residues. Trimming removed 4 bases from V and 8 bases from J, with 17 bases in between. The CDR3 DNA follows: TGCAGCGTTGTGGGACGGACTTACAGGGAAGCTTTCTTT. This encodes CSVVGRTYREAFF.

The V gene is TRBV7-6, the J gene TRBJ2-3; unclear D gene. V was cut by 5 bases and J by 6 bases, with 9 bases left in between. Germline CDR1 and CDR2: SGHVS and FNYEAQ. This CDR3 comprises 12 residues. The CDR3 nucleotides are TGTGCCAGCAGCGCCCGGGTTGATACGCAGTATTTT. Translation gives CASSARVDTQYF.

The J gene is TRBJ2-7, the V gene TRBV29-1; D is ambiguous. Germline V gene lookup returns CDR1 SQVTM and CDR2 ANQGSEA. V was pared by 6 bases and J by 5 bases, with 11 bases between. The CDR3 length is 11 residues. The CDR3 loop is CSVEYYDEQYF. CDR3 in DNA: TGCAGCGTGGAATACTATGACGAGCAGTACTTC.

This clone was picked up a small number of times. V is TRBV29-1 and J is TRBJ2-1; TRBD2 matches 8 bases. Germline values: CDR1 SQVTM, CDR2 ANQGSEA. Trimming took 4 bases from V and 10 from J; bases not matched to a gene: 12. The CDR3 has 14 residues. This CDR3 is CSVGASGPGTEQFF. The CDR3 bases are TGCAGCGTTGGGGCTAGCGGGCCTGGAACGGAGCAGTTCTTC.

This chain links TRBV29-1 with TRBJ2-1; 9 bases align to TRBD2. V shed 3 bases and J 4 bases; nucleotides not matched to a gene: 7. The CDR3 has 15 residues. CDR1 SQVTM and CDR2 ANQGSEA come from the germline V gene. The DNA for the CDR3 is TGCAGCGTTGAGACTAGCGGAGTTGAATACAATGAGCAGTTCTTC. Translating it yields CSVETSGVEYNEQFF.

The rearrangement uses TRBV6-5 and TRBJ1-4; D is uncertain. Trimming stripped 10 bases from V and 4 bases from J, with 10 bases between. The CDR3 is 12 amino acids. The germline gives CDR1 MNHEY, CDR2 SVGAGI. The CDR3 loop is CATRQSNEKLFF. The CDR3 DNA follows: TGTGCCACCCGCCAGAGTAATGAAAAACTGTTTTTT.

The rearrangement joins TRBV23-1 to TRBJ1-5, with D tentatively TRBD1 (5 bases). TRBV23-1 qualifies as an ORF whose function is uncertain. Deletions cut 3 bases from V and 1 base from J, with 10 bases between. CDR3 length equals 15 residues. CDR3 in amino acids: CASSHQGYSNQPQHF. Written as DNA, the CDR3 is TGCGCCAGCAGTCATCAGGGTTACAGCAATCAGCCCCAGCATTTT.

This clone was picked up one time. The chain uses TRBV30 and TRBJ1-4; D gene uncertain. V was clipped by 0 bases and J by 7 bases, with 12 bases between them. Per the germline V gene, CDR1 is GTSNPN and CDR2 is SVGIG (reference sequence). The CDR3 is made up of 14 amino acids. CDR3 amino acids: CAWSVYGVGEKLFF. CDR3 in DNA: TGTGCCTGGAGTGTATATGGGGTTGGTGAAAAACTGTTTTTT.

Turning to this clone: The identical CDR3 is also encoded by other nucleotide sequences in the sample. The chain carries TRBV15 and TRBJ2-7; D not resolved. Germline assignment: CDR1 LNHNV and CDR2 YYDKDF (reference sequence). The length of the CDR3 is 15 residues. The V end was cut by 0 bases, the J end by 0 bases, with 9 bases between. DNA of the CDR3: TGTGCCACCAGCAGAGATCTAGTAAGCTCCTACGAGCAGTACTTC. It specifies CATSRDLVSSYEQYF.

This clone has a handful of counts. The chain is built from TRBV9 and TRBJ1-1; no reliable D call. The CDR3 covers 14 residues. Germline CDR1 SGDLS, CDR2 YYNGEE. Trimming pared 3 bases from V and 5 bases from J, leaving 14 bases between. The CDR3 nucleotides read TGTGCCAGCAGCGGTGATAAGGGCTTTACTGAAGCTTTCTTT. This translates into CASSGDKGFTEAFF.

The rearrangement links TRBV5-6 to TRBJ1-5; 7 nucleotides align to TRBD1. The junction had 10 bases not matched to a gene; V was cut back by 4 bases and J by 6 bases. The length of the CDR3 is 15 residues. CDR1 and CDR2 from the germline V gene are SGHDT and YYEEEE. This CDR3 is CASSLRQGEFQPQHF. In nucleotides, the CDR3 is TGTGCCAGCAGCCTCCGACAGGGTGAGTTTCAGCCCCAGCATTTT.

This clone was recorded once. J is TRBJ2-3 and V is TRBV2, with unresolved D. CDR3 length: 15 residues. Germline values: CDR1 SNHLY, CDR2 FYNNEI. V dropped 4 bases and J dropped 0 bases, with 11 bases sitting between them. The CDR3 coding sequence is TGTGCCAGCAGTGGATCACCTACTAGCACAGATACGCAGTATTTT. It codes for CASSGSPTSTDTQYF.

The rearrangement links TRBV15 to TRBJ2-5; D is unresolved. V was shortened by 0 bases and J by 5 bases, with 10 bases between the two germline ends. Germline lookup yields CDR1 LNHNV and CDR2 YYDKDF (reference sequence). The CDR3 loop spans 14 amino acids. The CDR3 region is CATSRDMSWETQYF. The CDR3 region has the DNA TGTGCCACCAGCAGAGATATGTCGTGGGAGACCCAGTACTTC.

This clone was recorded once. The rearrangement links TRBV7-6 to TRBJ2-7, with 9 nucleotides matching TRBD1. V trimming: 1 base; J trimming: 4 bases; junction bases outside the gene matches: 8. This CDR3 comprises 16 residues. Germline V gene lookup returns CDR1 SGHVS and CDR2 FNYEAQ. CDR3 sequence (DNA): TGTGCCAGCAGCTTAGGGCGTGGACAGGGGACTTACGAGCAGTACTTC. Translated: CASSLGRGQGTYEQYF.

This sequence joins TRBV7-2 and TRBJ2-5, with 8 bases that match TRBD2. CDR3 length: 15 amino acids. With 2 bases clipped from V and 2 bases from J, the junction kept 4 bases outside the gene matches. Germline CDR1 SGHTA, CDR2 FQGNSA. The CDR3, as DNA: TGTGCCAGCAGCTTATTAGCGGGGCGACAAGAGACCCAGTACTTC. It specifies CASSLLAGRQETQYF.

This chain joins TRBV30 and TRBJ1-1; D not certain. Germline V gives CDR1 GTSNPN, CDR2 SVGIG (reference sequence). The ends were cut back, 2 bases at V and 4 bases at J, with 17 bases in the middle. This CDR3 spans 15 amino acids. CDR3 sequence: CAWSRPVGSVTEAFF. CDR3 coding DNA: TGTGCCTGGAGTAGGCCAGTAGGGTCGGTCACTGAAGCTTTCTTT.

The chain couples TRBV4-3 to TRBJ2-5, with 11 bases matching TRBD2. With V trimmed by 0 bases and J by 5 bases, 2 bases remained unmatched. Per the germline V gene, CDR1 is LGHNA and CDR2 is YSLEER. The CDR3 length is 15 residues. Here the CDR3 reads CASSQDSGGAETQYF. The CDR3 nucleotides read TGCGCCAGCAGCCAAGATAGCGGGGGGGCCGAGACCCAGTACTTC.